The 2 T cell receptor beta chains given below trace back to one sample, sequenced in a study of human T cells and chemical hapten exposure. TCRdb re-called the RACE reads through MiXCR, storing one row per CDR3 protein. Here the sample spans around 34,000 distinct CDR3 sequences, just under 6.5% being singletons. Specified time point: patch test 1, 2 weeks after DPC sensitization. Treatment specified: therapeutic diphenylcyclopropenone sensitization with weekly scalp DPC. The authors' total RNA extraction used unfractionated whole blood. The sequencing used whole blood, collected in connection with sensitization to the hapten diphenylcyclopropenone (DPC). These receptors were taken from a woman aged 30 to 39 with alopecia areata. Some clones in this sample may be carry-over from other donors' samples.

The V gene is TRBV5-4, the J gene TRBJ2-7; 8 bases are shared with TRBD1. This CDR3 region has 13 residues. Germline CDR1 SGHNT, CDR2 YYREEE (reference sequence). Trimming took 4 bases from V and 7 from J; bases not matched to a gene: 7. Here the CDR3 DNA reads TGTGCCAGCAGCCCAGGGGGCGGGTCGGAGCAGTACTTC. It yields the protein CASSPGGGSEQYF. Full variable domain (missing parts from reference TRBV5-4 and TRBJ2-7): ETGVTQSPTHLIKTRGQQVTLRCSSQSGHNTVSWYQQALGQGPQFIFQYYREEENGRGNFPPRFSGLQFPNYSSELNVNALELDDSALYLCASSPGGGSEQYFGPGTRLTVT.

Here the CDR3 reads CASRGSRHFGPPLVSNQPQHF. The CDR3 nucleotides read TGCGCCAGCAGAGGATCGAGGCACTTTGGGCCCCCTTTGGTGAGCAATCAGCCCCAGCATTTT. This chain uses TRBV5-1 with TRBJ1-5, with no clear D. The CDR3 length is 21 residues. The germline gives CDR1 SGHRS, CDR2 YFSETQ. V lost 5 bases to trimming and J lost 1 base, with 31 bases between them.